Following are 16 T cell receptor beta chains from one sample sequenced in a study of T cells after yellow fever vaccination. Using its own MiXCR run on the 5' RACE reads, TCRdb lists one record per CDR3 protein. The sample lists over 110,000 distinct CDR3 sequences; 7.7% were seen once. The material was CD4+ T cells sorted from PBMCs, obtained 5 days after the yellow fever booster vaccination. Receptors were obtained from a man younger than 45 who received the YFV17D yellow fever vaccine.

This clonotype was detected many times. The V and J genes are TRBV10-3 and TRBJ1-3; D not resolved. Germline V gene lookup returns CDR1 ENHRY and CDR2 SYGVKD. Between the trimmed V and J ends, which lost 4 bases and 2 bases, there was a span of 6 bases. This CDR3 contains 13 residues. The CDR3 nucleotides are TGTGCCATCAGTGGCTCCCCTGGAAACACCATATATTTT. Protein product: CAISGSPGNTIYF.

This clonotype was seen many times. V gene TRBV9 combines with J gene TRBJ2-1, with 9 nucleotides matching TRBD2. The CDR3 runs to 17 residues. From germline, CDR1 is SGDLS and CDR2 YYNGEE. J gave up 9 bases and V 0 bases, and 13 bases lay outside the gene matches. This CDR3 reads CASSVAEGREGYGEQFF. CDR3 coding DNA: TGTGCCAGCAGCGTAGCCGAAGGGCGGGAGGGGTATGGTGAGCAGTTCTTC.

In this sample, this clonotype turned up many times. V gene TRBV7-8 combines with J gene TRBJ1-2; the D gene is possibly TRBD1 (6 bases). The CDR3 has 15 amino acids. V was trimmed by 0 bases and J by 4 bases, leaving 12 bases between them. Per germline, CDR1 SGHVS and CDR2 FQNEAQ. The CDR3 DNA is TGTGCCAGCAGCTTAGCGCCGGACAGAGCCTATGGCTACACCTTC. It yields the protein CASSLAPDRAYGYTF.

This clonotype was seen at least ten times. CDR3 sequence (DNA): TGTGCTTGCGAGCCGGGACGAAGGAGCACAGATACGCAGTATTTT. This gives the protein CACEPGRRSTDTQYF. This chain connects TRBV10-3 to TRBJ2-3, with D perhaps being TRBD1 or TRBD2 (5 bases each). The CDR3 runs to 15 residues. CDR1 ENHRY and CDR2 SYGVKD come from the germline V gene.

Details on this clonotype: This may be a read error, as it is one base from a much larger clone. The V gene is TRBV20-1, the J gene TRBJ2-4; unclear D gene. The CDR3 loop spans 16 amino acids. In germline, CDR1 is DFQATT, CDR2 SNEGSKA (reference sequence). DNA of the CDR3: TGCTGTGCTAGAGATGAAGGGTCCCTGGGTTGGAACATTCAGTACTTC. This encodes CCARDEGSLGWNIQYF.

This clonotype was picked up many times. CDR3 sequence: CASSPHSGDPEQFF. For the CDR3, the DNA is TGTGCCAGCAGCCCCCACAGCGGGGATCCTGAGCAGTTCTTC. The chain recombines TRBV12-3 or TRBV12-4 with TRBJ2-1; TRBD2 aligns across 7 bases. The V and J ends lost 6 bases and 9 bases, in that order; junction bases with no gene match: 11. CDR3 length equals 14 residues.

Many counts were recorded for this clonotype. V is TRBV13 and J is TRBJ2-5; TRBD1 agrees at 9 bases. The J segment lost 6 bases and the V segment lost 5 bases, leaving 7 bases of the junction unmatched. Germline values: CDR1 PRHDT, CDR2 FYEKMQ (reference sequence). The CDR3 contains 14 residues. CDR3 in DNA: TGTGCCAGCAGCGGGACAGGGAGGGTGAAGACCCAGTACTTC. Encoded protein: CASSGTGRVKTQYF.

The table lists this clonotype with a few counts. CDR3 sequence: CSARGDKGGTEAFF. CDR3 coding DNA: TGCAGTGCTAGAGGGGACAAGGGCGGGACTGAAGCTTTCTTT. The chain is built from TRBV20-1 and TRBJ1-1; weak D call: TRBD1 (6 bases). CDR1 and CDR2 from the germline V gene are DFQATT and SNEGSKA (reference sequence). Trimming removed 1 base at V and 5 bases at J, with 14 bases between. This CDR3 spans 14 amino acids.

About this clonotype: With a much larger clone just one base away, this may be a read error. The chain's CDR3 is CVSSRRTWREGRGEQFF. In DNA, the CDR3 is TGTGTCAGCAGCCGTAGGACTTGGCGGGAGGGTCGAGGTGAGCAGTTCTTC. This sequence joins TRBV6-2 or TRBV6-3 and TRBJ2-1; 9 bases are shared with TRBD2. This CDR3 has 17 residues. CDR1 is MNHEY, CDR2 SVGEGT, per germline.

This clonotype was seen at least ten times. This chain links TRBV6-5 with TRBJ2-7; 9 bases line up with TRBD2. Unmatched junction bases numbered 3, after V lost 4 bases and J lost 2 bases. CDR1 and CDR2 from the germline V gene are MNHEY and SVGAGI. The CDR3 runs 14 residues. The CDR3 region is CASSSGTSTYEQYF. The CDR3 nucleotides read TGTGCCAGCAGTTCTGGGACTAGCACCTACGAGCAGTACTTC.

With regard to this clonotype: A read error may be the cause here, since a much bigger clone is one base away. The gene calls are TRBV5-6 and TRBJ2-5; D may be TRBD1 (6 bases). CDR3 size: 13 residues. Per germline, CDR1 SGHDT and CDR2 YYEEEE. DNA for the CDR3: TGTGCCAGCAGTTTGGACAGTGGCCTCACCCAGTACTTC. Residues: CASSLDSGLTQYF.

The CDR3 is CASRPGKNSGDTQYF. In DNA form, the CDR3 reads TGTGCCAGCAGGCCCGGGAAGAACTCGGGGGATACGCAGTATTTT. This rearrangement joins TRBV12-3 or TRBV12-4 to TRBJ2-3, with D possibly matching TRBD2 (5 bases). V lost 6 bases and J 6 bases, leaving 19 bases between the germline ends. The CDR3 sequence is 15 residues long.

The sample holds many counts of this clonotype. The rearrangement joins TRBV7-2 to TRBJ1-2; TRBD1 matches at 8 bases. CDR3 size: 13 residues. The V gene end was trimmed by 5 bases and the J gene end by 3 bases; junction bases not matched to a gene: 2. Looked up from germline, CDR1 is SGHTA and CDR2 is FQGNSA. The CDR3 loop reads CASSPDRDYGYTF. Here the CDR3 DNA reads TGTGCCAGCAGCCCGGACAGGGACTATGGCTACACCTTC.

The sample holds many counts of this clonotype. The chain joins TRBV6-5 to TRBJ1-2, with a weak D call TRBD1 (6 bases). Trimming shortened V by 6 bases and J by 8 bases, and 13 bases separated the two germline ends. CDR3 length: 12 residues. The germline V gene encodes CDR1 MNHEY and CDR2 SVGAGI. As DNA, the CDR3 is TGTGCCAGCAGCCTCAGGGGAAGGGGCTACACCTTC. Amino acid sequence: CASSLRGRGYTF.

The J gene is TRBJ1-5, the V gene TRBV30; D ambiguous. Germline-derived CDR1 and CDR2 are GTSNPN and SVGIG (reference sequence). V lost 0 bases, J lost 2 bases, and 8 bases lay in between. The CDR3 loop spans 14 amino acids. CDR3 nucleotides: TGTGCCTGGAGTGTAGCTGGGGGCAATCAGCCCCAGCATTTT. Translating gives CAWSVAGGNQPQHF.

This clonotype was counted a few times. The genes are TRBV5-1 and TRBJ2-6; TRBD1 agrees at 7 bases. Germline V gives CDR1 SGHRS, CDR2 YFSETQ. The CDR3 totals 15 residues. Trimming at V came to 8 bases and at J to 0 bases, leaving 5 bases not matched to a gene. In DNA, the CDR3 is TGCGCCAGTAAAGGGGGCGACTCTGGGGCCAACGTCCTGACTTTC. Protein product: CASKGGDSGANVLTF.